In this sample, the clone carrying this T cell receptor beta chain turned up once. There are 14 residues in the CDR3. In germline, CDR1 is MNHEY, CDR2 SMNVEV (reference sequence). The ends were cut back, 3 bases at V and 5 bases at J, with 11 bases in the middle. This entry is derived from a study of OX40 agonist ivuxolimab in advanced cancers. Sequenced by immunoSEQ multiplex PCR; TCRdb stores in-frame clones only, minus some. In the table there are over 65,000 clones, roughly 90% of which are singletons. The TCR was taken from an adult with an advanced solid tumor such as melanoma, head and neck, liver or kidney cancer. The sample consisted of CD4+ or CD8+ T cells sorted from blood, taken in a trial of the OX40 agonist ivuxolimab. The chain employs TRBV27 and TRBJ2-4, with D perhaps matching TRBD1 (5 bases). Written as DNA, the CDR3 is TGTGCCAGCAGTTTGGGGCAGCCCCAAAACATTCAGTACTTC. Translating it yields CASSLGQPQNIQYF.